The 3 T cell receptor beta chains in this list originate from one sample, sequenced in a study of beta chain features in type 1 diabetes. Since all of the isolated RNA was reverse transcribed, expressed TCRB transcripts were what got sequenced. The method was immunoSEQ multiplex PCR; TCRdb's version includes in-frame clones alone and lacks a portion of them. Found here are more than 350,000 clones, over 9.5% of them singletons; the top ten hold about 0.045%. The sequenced sample consisted of naive CD4+ T cells from blood. These receptors were obtained from a woman between 18 and 29 years old in good health.

This clone was observed a handful of times. The junction does not match germline at one end; this may be a read error. The DNA for the CDR3 is TGTGCTAGCAGCTTAACGGGGAGAGATACGCAGTATTTT. Translation: CASSLTGRDTQYF. The chain joins TRBV7-7 to TRBJ2-3; possibly TRBD2 for D (5 bases). The CDR3 length is 13 residues. Germline V gives CDR1 SSHAT, CDR2 FNYEAQ (reference sequence).

This clone was observed a few times. This same CDR3 is encoded by further DNA sequences in the sample. The V and J genes are TRBV7-9 and TRBJ1-1; 7 bases align to TRBD1. Germline loops: CDR1 SEHNR, CDR2 FQNEAQ (reference sequence). Trimming took 3 bases from V and 2 from J; bases not matched to a gene: 3. This CDR3 has 14 residues. CDR3 sequence (DNA): TGTGCCAGCAGCTTGGGACAGCTAAACACTGAAGCTTTCTTT. Protein sequence: CASSLGQLNTEAFF.

This clone was observed a few times. The CDR3 loop is CASSFRRDYNEQFF. As DNA, the CDR3 is TGTGCCAGCAGCTTCCGACGGGACTACAATGAGCAGTTCTTC. This chain connects TRBV7-8 to TRBJ2-1, with a possible D match to TRBD2 (5 bases). Germline lookup yields CDR1 SGHVS and CDR2 FQNEAQ. V was trimmed by 3 bases and J by 3 bases, leaving 9 bases between them. The CDR3 is made up of 14 amino acids.